Below, 29 T cell receptor beta chains from the same sample are listed, as sequenced in a study of vaccination and CD4 T cells after COVID-19 (dated by TCRdb to between 2021 and 2024). The time point label, read with the paper, signifies: late sampling 161 to 241 days after vaccination in a few convalescent patients. The treatment or condition label, as the study defines it: roughly 11-day PBMC culture with coronavirus spike peptide pools or control peptides (ViraFEST assay). The library was generated by PCR. For sequencing, an Illumina iSeq 100 was employed. At the Johns Hopkins FTIC core, DNA from the cultured CD4+ T cells underwent TCR sequencing with the Oncomine TCR Beta short-read assay. TCRdb took the public reads, trimmed them with fastp at Q25, ran MiXCR for clone calling and kept in-frame beta chains. Rows are unified per CDR3 protein, each entry keeping the most common DNA and genes. The sample table contains around 23,000 distinct CDR3 sequences; only one count was recorded for roughly 43% of them. The ten top clones hold around 5% of the sample.

No antigen has been identified for these receptors. Material: CD4+ T cells from blood, cultured in vitro, obtained about 7 months after SARS-CoV-2 vaccination. These receptors were obtained from a human donor who had recovered from COVID-19.

This chain joins TRBV5-5 and TRBJ2-7, with unresolved D. In germline, CDR1 is SGHKS, CDR2 YYEKEE (reference sequence). The CDR3 consists of 13 residues. V lost 1 base and J lost 0, with 5 bases in between. This CDR3 reads CASSLPNSYEQYF. The CDR3 nucleotides read TGTGCCAGCAGCTTGCCCAACTCCTACGAGCAGTACTTC.

This chain uses TRBV28 with TRBJ1-5; possible D gene TRBD1, 6 bases. The V gene's germline CDR1 is MDHEN and CDR2 SYDVKM. Trimming removed 9 bases from V and 2 bases from J, with 20 bases in between. The CDR3 runs to 16 residues. CDR3 amino acids: CASQWDGGAGNQPQHF. The CDR3 DNA reads TGTGCCAGTCAGTGGGACGGGGGCGCCGGCAATCAGCCCCAGCATTTT. Combining the CDR3 with reference TRBV28 and TRBJ1-5 gives the whole variable domain DVKVTQSSRYLVKRTGEKVFLECVQDMDHENMFWYRQDPGLGLRLIYFSYDVKMKEKGDIPEGYSVSREKKERFSLILESASTNQTSMYLCASQWDGGAGNQPQHFGDGTRLSIL.

This clonotype was observed a few times. CDR3 DNA: TGCAGTGCTAGAGATCCGGACAGCCCCTACGAGCAGTACTTC. This gives the protein CSARDPDSPYEQYF. J is TRBJ2-7 and V is TRBV20-1; TRBD1 might be the D (6 bases). This CDR3 spans 14 amino acids. Germline CDR1 is DFQATT and CDR2 is SNEGSKA (reference sequence). V was clipped by 0 bases and J by 2 bases, with 11 bases between them.

The chain employs TRBV20-1 and TRBJ2-3, with 10 bases lining up with TRBD2. The CDR3 is 16 residues long. J gave up 1 base and V 4 bases, and 8 bases lay outside the gene matches. Looked up from germline, CDR1 is DFQATT and CDR2 is SNEGSKA (reference sequence). This CDR3 is CSANDRTSGRTDTQYF. The CDR3 coding sequence is TGCAGTGCTAACGACCGGACTAGCGGCCGCACAGATACGCAGTATTTT.

The chain combines TRBV10-3 with TRBJ2-7; TRBD1 matches 7 bases. The J segment lost 2 bases and the V segment lost 4 bases, leaving 2 bases of the junction unmatched. This CDR3 has 13 residues. CDR1 ENHRY and CDR2 SYGVKD come from the germline V gene. CDR3 loop: CAISGTGTYEQYF. Here the CDR3 DNA reads TGTGCCATCAGTGGGACAGGAACCTACGAGCAGTACTTC.

The V call is TRBV10-3, the J call TRBJ2-5; 8 bases line up with TRBD1. Germline lookup yields CDR1 ENHRY and CDR2 SYGVKD. The V and J ends lost 4 bases and 0 bases, in that order; junction bases with no gene match: 4. The CDR3 sequence is 15 residues long. CDR3 in DNA: TGTGCCATCAGTGGAGGCAGGGGGCACCAAGAGACCCAGTACTTC. Translated: CAISGGRGHQETQYF.

CDR3 region: CSARGAGVNTDTQYF. CDR3 sequence (DNA): TGCAGCGCCCGGGGGGCGGGGGTAAACACAGATACGCAGTATTTT. The chain employs TRBV29-1 and TRBJ2-3; perhaps TRBD2 as D (7 bases). From germline, CDR1 is SQVTM and CDR2 ANQGSEA. This CDR3 contains 15 residues. Trimming removed 7 bases at V and 2 bases at J, with 19 bases between.

Within the sample, this clonotype is medium-sized. V gene TRBV7-9 combines with J gene TRBJ2-7, with D perhaps matching TRBD1 (5 bases). CDR3 length: 14 amino acids. V shed 3 bases and J shed 7 bases, with 16 bases lying between them. Germline CDR1 is SEHNR and CDR2 is FQNEAQ (reference sequence). This CDR3 reads CASSLQGGIGEQYF. CDR3 DNA: TGTGCCAGCAGCTTGCAGGGTGGAATCGGGGAGCAGTACTTC.

The chain uses TRBV27 and TRBJ1-1; no clear D. Germline CDR1 and CDR2: MNHEY and SMNVEV (reference sequence). CDR3 size: 13 residues. Trimming removed 4 bases from V and 5 bases from J, with 11 bases in between. CDR3 loop: CASSSWAETEAFF. As DNA, the CDR3 is TGTGCCAGCAGTTCCTGGGCGGAAACTGAAGCTTTCTTT.

This CDR3 reads CATTGSGTDTQYF. DNA for the CDR3: TGTGCCACCACCGGATCTGGCACAGATACGCAGTATTTT. The rearrangement joins TRBV15 to TRBJ2-3; D remains ambiguous. V was cut by 7 bases and J by 1 base, with 9 bases left in between. The germline CDR1 and CDR2 sequences are LNHNV and YYDKDF (reference sequence). The CDR3 covers 13 residues.

The chain carries TRBV7-2 and TRBJ1-1, with TRBD1 matching 11 bases. The CDR3 spans 15 residues. V lost 1 base, J lost 5 bases, and 3 bases stayed unmatched. The germline V gene has CDR1 SGHTA and CDR2 FQGNSA. DNA of the CDR3: TGTGCCAGCAGCTTAGGGGGACAGGGGGGAACTGAAGCTTTCTTT. Translating gives CASSLGGQGGTEAFF.

This clonotype is judged medium-sized. This chain connects TRBV7-2 to TRBJ2-3; no clear D gene. Trimming removed 5 bases at V and 6 bases at J, with 6 bases between. Germline lookup yields CDR1 SGHTA and CDR2 FQGNSA. This CDR3 region has 11 residues. CDR3 in DNA: TGTGCCAGCAGCGTATTGGATACGCAGTATTTT. This codes for CASSVLDTQYF. Supplemented by reference TRBV7-2 and TRBJ2-3, the full variable domain reads GAGVSQSPSNKVTEKGKDVELRCDPISGHTALYWYRQSLGQGLEFLIYFQGNSAPDKSGLPSDRFSAERTGGSVSTLTIQRTQQEDSAVYLCASSVLDTQYFGPGTRLTVL.

J is TRBJ2-2 and V is TRBV6-1; D is perhaps TRBD1 (5 bases). Germline V gene sequence: CDR1 MNHNS, CDR2 SASEGT. The CDR3 extends over 14 amino acids. Deletions cut 5 bases from V and 5 bases from J, with 12 bases between. The CDR3 DNA reads TGTGCCAGCAGTCGGACAACAGAGACCGGGGAGCTGTTTTTT. It codes for CASSRTTETGELFF.

This clonotype was counted a few times. The gene calls are TRBV15 and TRBJ1-5; possibly TRBD1 for D (5 bases). The CDR3 spans 15 residues. V was cut by 6 bases and J by 0 bases, with 12 bases left in between. From germline, CDR1 is LNHNV and CDR2 YYDKDF (reference sequence). The CDR3 sequence is CATRRTFDSNQPQHF. The CDR3 DNA reads TGTGCCACCAGAAGGACATTCGATAGCAATCAGCCCCAGCATTTT.

The chain couples TRBV4-2 to TRBJ2-1, with D hard to call. Germline V lookup: CDR1 LGHNA, CDR2 YNFKEQ. The length of the CDR3 is 13 residues. V lost 0 bases and J 8 bases, leaving 8 bases between the germline ends. CDR3 region: CASSQERRDEQFF. Written as DNA, the CDR3 is TGTGCCAGCAGCCAAGAAAGAAGGGATGAGCAGTTCTTC.

The V and J genes are TRBV20-1 and TRBJ1-5; the D is unclear. Germline-derived CDR1 and CDR2 are DFQATT and SNEGSKA (reference sequence). The CDR3 length is 15 residues. V was pared by 5 bases and J by 3 bases, with 17 bases between. The CDR3 nucleotides read TGCAGTGCTTACATGGACGGATTATTCAATCAGCCCCAGCATTTT. Protein product: CSAYMDGLFNQPQHF.

CDR3 nucleotide sequence: TGTGCCAGCTCACAAATTGGACAGGATTACGAGCAGTACTTC. It is translated as CASSQIGQDYEQYF. The chain links TRBV18 to TRBJ2-7; 7 bases fit TRBD1. Per germline, CDR1 KGHSH and CDR2 LQKENI. After removal of 4 bases from V and 4 bases from J, the junction contained 7 bases not matched to a gene. The CDR3 covers 14 residues.

The chain uses TRBV7-9 and TRBJ1-5; 7 bases line up with TRBD1. Germline CDR1 is SEHNR and CDR2 is FQNEAQ (reference sequence). The V and J ends lost 0 bases and 3 bases, in that order; junction bases with no gene match: 11. The length of the CDR3 is 18 residues. CDR3 residues: CASSLALRQGSHNQPQHF. CDR3 sequence (DNA): TGTGCCAGCAGCTTAGCGCTCAGACAGGGATCCCACAATCAGCCCCAGCATTTT. Together with reference TRBV7-9 and TRBJ1-5, the CDR3 gives the full variable domain: DTGVSQNPRHKITKRGQNVTFRCDPISEHNRLYWYRQTLGQGPEFLTYFQNEAQLEKSRLLSDRFSAERPKGSFSTLEIQRTEQGDSAMYLCASSLALRQGSHNQPQHFGDGTRLSIL.

This clonotype was counted only a few times. The J gene is TRBJ2-7, the V gene TRBV19, with 7 bases lining up with TRBD1. Germline CDR1 reads LNHDA; CDR2 reads SQIVND (reference sequence). V was clipped by 4 bases and J by 3 bases; unmatched bases: 6. This CDR3 region has 14 residues. CDR3 protein: CASSRGTAGYEQYF. DNA for the CDR3: TGTGCCAGTAGTAGGGGGACAGCCGGCTACGAGCAGTACTTC.

The chain employs TRBV7-6 and TRBJ2-3; D is perhaps TRBD2 (6 bases). This CDR3 spans 15 amino acids. With 3 bases removed from V and 6 bases from J, the gap between germline ends came to 16 bases. From germline, CDR1 is SGHVS and CDR2 FNYEAQ. DNA of the CDR3: TGTGCCAGCAGCTTTAATCGAGCGGAGGGGGATACGCAGTATTTT. Translation gives CASSFNRAEGDTQYF.

The rearrangement uses TRBV20-1 and TRBJ2-7; D is uncertain. The CDR3 consists of 13 residues. The germline V gene encodes CDR1 DFQATT and CDR2 SNEGSKA (reference sequence). V lost 0 bases and J 1 base, leaving 7 bases between the germline ends. In nucleotides, the CDR3 is TGCAGTGCTAGAGATGGCTTTTCCTACGAGCAGTACTTC. This gives the protein CSARDGFSYEQYF.

CDR3: CSARELAGVGPHEQYF. CDR3 sequence (DNA): TGCAGTGCTAGAGAACTAGCGGGAGTAGGTCCACACGAGCAGTACTTC. The V gene is TRBV20-1, the J gene TRBJ2-7; TRBD2 aligns across 11 bases. Germline values: CDR1 DFQATT, CDR2 SNEGSKA (reference sequence). J gave up 5 bases and V 0 bases, and 9 bases lay outside the gene matches. The CDR3 covers 16 residues.

The chain carries TRBV6-2 or TRBV6-3 and TRBJ2-5, with D possibly being TRBD2 (6 bases). V was cut by 5 bases and J by 5 bases, with 12 bases left in between. This CDR3 is 13 amino acids long. Germline values: CDR1 MNHEY, CDR2 SVGEGT. The CDR3 protein is CASSPPGVETQYF. In nucleotides, the CDR3 is TGTGCCAGCAGTCCCCCGGGGGTCGAGACCCAGTACTTC.

By sample share, this clonotype is medium-sized. The chain has TRBV20-1 and TRBJ2-5; 9 nucleotides agree with TRBD2. CDR1 is DFQATT, CDR2 SNEGSKA, per germline (reference sequence). The CDR3 consists of 15 residues. Trimming removed 0 bases from V and 0 bases from J; junction bases left unmatched: 2. CDR3 sequence (DNA): TGCAGTGCTAGAGATCTAGCGGGGTACCAAGAGACCCAGTACTTC. This gives the protein CSARDLAGYQETQYF.

The J gene is TRBJ2-5, the V gene TRBV6-1; TRBD1 agrees at 9 bases. This CDR3 is built from 15 residues. After removal of 2 bases from V and 5 bases from J, the junction contained 6 bases not matched to a gene. Per the germline V gene, CDR1 is MNHNS and CDR2 is SASEGT. CDR3 region: CASSEHRGRSETQYF. The CDR3 coding sequence is TGTGCCAGCAGTGAACACAGGGGGCGAAGTGAGACCCAGTACTTC.

This clonotype was detected a few times. This rearrangement joins TRBV20-1 to TRBJ2-2, with 10 bases aligning to TRBD1. CDR1 and CDR2 (germline): DFQATT, SNEGSKA (reference sequence). The CDR3 has 14 residues. Germline trimming cut 5 bases from V and 5 bases from J; bases unmatched to any gene: 5. CDR3 amino acids: CSAETGGFTGELFF. CDR3 bases: TGCAGTGCTGAGACAGGGGGCTTTACCGGGGAGCTGTTTTTT.

The chain joins TRBV25-1 to TRBJ2-7; D gene unclear. Germline V gene data show CDR1 as MGHDK and CDR2 as SYGVNS. V was shortened by 3 bases and J by 0 bases, with 12 bases between the two germline ends. The CDR3 totals 15 residues. CDR3 amino acids: CASSDSMTISYEQYF. For the CDR3, the DNA is TGTGCCAGCAGTGATAGTATGACAATCTCCTACGAGCAGTACTTC.

The chain's CDR3 is CASSLNVGGSYEQYF. CDR3 in DNA: TGTGCCAGCAGCTTAAACGTGGGGGGCTCCTACGAGCAGTACTTC. V gene TRBV11-2 combines with J gene TRBJ2-7, with a possible D match to TRBD2 (6 bases). Germline loops: CDR1 SGHAT, CDR2 FQNNGV. The V and J ends lost 2 bases and 0 bases respectively, with 11 bases between them. CDR3 length: 15 residues.

The V call is TRBV2, the J call TRBJ1-5, with 8 bases that match TRBD1. J gave up 0 bases and V 5 bases, and 3 bases lay outside the gene matches. Germline lookup yields CDR1 SNHLY and CDR2 FYNNEI. There are 15 residues in the CDR3. The CDR3 sequence is CASSRQGASNQPQHF. The CDR3 DNA reads as TGTGCCAGCAGTCGTCAGGGGGCTAGCAATCAGCCCCAGCATTTT.